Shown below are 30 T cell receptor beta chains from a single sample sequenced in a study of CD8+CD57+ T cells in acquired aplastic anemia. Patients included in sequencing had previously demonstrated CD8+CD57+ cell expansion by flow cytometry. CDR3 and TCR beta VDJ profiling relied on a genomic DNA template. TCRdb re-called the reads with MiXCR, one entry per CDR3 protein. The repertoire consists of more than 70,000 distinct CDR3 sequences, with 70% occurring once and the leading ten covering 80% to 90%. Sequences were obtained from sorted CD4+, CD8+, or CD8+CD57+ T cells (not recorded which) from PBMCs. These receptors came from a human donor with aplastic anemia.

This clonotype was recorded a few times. CDR3 in amino acids: CASSEWQGNSPLHF. For the CDR3, the DNA is TGTGCCAGCAGTGAATGGCAGGGCAATTCACCCCTCCACTTT. This chain connects TRBV2 to TRBJ1-6; the D gene is possibly TRBD1 (5 bases). The CDR3 extends over 14 amino acids. CDR1 is SNHLY and CDR2 is FYNNEI in the germline V gene. The V gene lost 2 bases and the J gene lost 7 bases, with 9 bases spanning the gap.

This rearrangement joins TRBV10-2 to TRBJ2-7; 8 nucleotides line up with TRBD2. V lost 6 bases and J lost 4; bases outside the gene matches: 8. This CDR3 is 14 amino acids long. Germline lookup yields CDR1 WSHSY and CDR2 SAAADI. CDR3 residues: CASRLGLGAYEQYF. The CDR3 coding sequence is TGCGCCAGCAGGTTGGGACTAGGGGCTTACGAGCAGTACTTC.

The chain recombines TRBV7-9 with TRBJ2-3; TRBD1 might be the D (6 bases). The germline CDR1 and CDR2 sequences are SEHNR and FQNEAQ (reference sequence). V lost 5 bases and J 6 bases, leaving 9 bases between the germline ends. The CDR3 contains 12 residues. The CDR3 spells CASSHGGDTQYF. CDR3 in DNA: TGTGCCAGCAGCCATGGGGGCGATACGCAGTATTTT.

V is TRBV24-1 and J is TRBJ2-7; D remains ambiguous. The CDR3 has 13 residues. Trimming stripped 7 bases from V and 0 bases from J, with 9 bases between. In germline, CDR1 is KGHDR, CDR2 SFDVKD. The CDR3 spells CATRGCRSYEQYF. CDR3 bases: TGTGCCACCAGGGGTTGTCGCTCCTACGAGCAGTACTTC.

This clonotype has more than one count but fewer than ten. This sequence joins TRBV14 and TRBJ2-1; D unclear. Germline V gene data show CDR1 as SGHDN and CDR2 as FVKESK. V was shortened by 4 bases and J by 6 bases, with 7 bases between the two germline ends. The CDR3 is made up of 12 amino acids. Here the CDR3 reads CASSPRRNEQFF. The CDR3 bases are TGTGCCAGCAGCCCCCGTCGCAATGAGCAGTTCTTC.

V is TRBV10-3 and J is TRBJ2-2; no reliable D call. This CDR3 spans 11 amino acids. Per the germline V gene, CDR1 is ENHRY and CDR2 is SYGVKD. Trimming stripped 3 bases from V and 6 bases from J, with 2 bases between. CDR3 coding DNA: TGTGCCATCAGTGACGCCGGGGAGCTGTTTTTT. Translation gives CAISDAGELFF.

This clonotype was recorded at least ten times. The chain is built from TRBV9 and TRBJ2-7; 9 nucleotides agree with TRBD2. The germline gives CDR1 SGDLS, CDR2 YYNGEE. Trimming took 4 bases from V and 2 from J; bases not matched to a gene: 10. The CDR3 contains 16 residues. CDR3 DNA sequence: TGTGCCAGCAGCCCTTTTGCTAGCGGGAAGACCTACGAGCAGTACTTC. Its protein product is CASSPFASGKTYEQYF.

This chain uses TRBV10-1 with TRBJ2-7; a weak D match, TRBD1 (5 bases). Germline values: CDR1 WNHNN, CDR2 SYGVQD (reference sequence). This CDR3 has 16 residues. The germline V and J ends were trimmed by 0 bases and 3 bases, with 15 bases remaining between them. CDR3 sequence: CASSESIRDSVYEQYF. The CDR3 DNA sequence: TGCGCCAGCAGTGAGTCTATCAGGGATTCCGTCTACGAGCAGTACTTC.

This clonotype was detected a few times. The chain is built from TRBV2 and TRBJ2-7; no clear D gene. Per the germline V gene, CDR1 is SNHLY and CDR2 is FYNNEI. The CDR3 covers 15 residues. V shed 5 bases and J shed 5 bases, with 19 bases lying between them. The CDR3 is CASSKSGTASNEQYF. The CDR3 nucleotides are TGTGCCAGCAGTAAGTCAGGAACAGCTTCTAACGAGCAGTACTTC.

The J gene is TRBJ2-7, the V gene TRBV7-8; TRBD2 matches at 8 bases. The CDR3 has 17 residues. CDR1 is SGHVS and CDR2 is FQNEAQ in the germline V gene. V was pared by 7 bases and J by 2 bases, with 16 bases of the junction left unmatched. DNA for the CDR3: TGTGCCAGCACTTCCGCTAGCGGGCCTGCACTTCCCTACGAGCAGTACTTC. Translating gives CASTSASGPALPYEQYF.

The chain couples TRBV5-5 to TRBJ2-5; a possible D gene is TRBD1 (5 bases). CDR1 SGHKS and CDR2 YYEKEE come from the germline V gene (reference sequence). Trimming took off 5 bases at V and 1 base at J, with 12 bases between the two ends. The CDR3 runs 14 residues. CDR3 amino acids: CASSVTGPQETQYF. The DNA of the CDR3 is TGTGCCAGCAGTGTCACAGGCCCCCAAGAGACCCAGTACTTC.

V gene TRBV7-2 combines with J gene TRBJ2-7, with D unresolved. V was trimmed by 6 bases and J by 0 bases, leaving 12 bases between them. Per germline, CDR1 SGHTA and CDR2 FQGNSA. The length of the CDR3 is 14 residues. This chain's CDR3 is CASRSNLGSYEQYF. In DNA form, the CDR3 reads TGTGCCAGCAGATCAAACTTAGGCTCCTACGAGCAGTACTTC.

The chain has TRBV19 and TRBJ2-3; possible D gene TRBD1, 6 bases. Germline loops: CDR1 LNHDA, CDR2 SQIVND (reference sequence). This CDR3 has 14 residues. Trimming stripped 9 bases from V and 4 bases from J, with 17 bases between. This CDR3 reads CASSHPTGSDTQYF. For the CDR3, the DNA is TGTGCCAGCAGCCACCCTACAGGGTCAGATACGCAGTATTTT.

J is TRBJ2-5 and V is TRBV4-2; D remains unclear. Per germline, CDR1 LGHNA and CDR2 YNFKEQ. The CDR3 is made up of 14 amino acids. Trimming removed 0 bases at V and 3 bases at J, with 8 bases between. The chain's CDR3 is CASSQDRAKETQYF. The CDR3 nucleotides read TGTGCCAGCAGCCAAGACCGCGCTAAAGAGACCCAGTACTTC.

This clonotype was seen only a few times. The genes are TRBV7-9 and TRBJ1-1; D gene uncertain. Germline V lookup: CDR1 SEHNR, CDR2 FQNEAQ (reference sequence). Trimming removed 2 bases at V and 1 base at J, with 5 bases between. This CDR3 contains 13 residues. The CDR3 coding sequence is TGTGCCAGCAGCTTATGGGAGAACACTGAAGCTTTCTTT. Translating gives CASSLWENTEAFF. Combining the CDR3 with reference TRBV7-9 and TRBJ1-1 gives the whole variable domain DTGVSQNPRHKITKRGQNVTFRCDPISEHNRLYWYRQTLGQGPEFLTYFQNEAQLEKSRLLSDRFSAERPKGSFSTLEIQRTEQGDSAMYLCASSLWENTEAFFGQGTRLTVV.

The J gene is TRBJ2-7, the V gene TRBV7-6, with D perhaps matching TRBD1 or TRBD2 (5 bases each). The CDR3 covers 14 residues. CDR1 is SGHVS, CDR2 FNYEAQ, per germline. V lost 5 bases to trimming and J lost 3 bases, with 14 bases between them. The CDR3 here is CASSPGAGSYEQYF. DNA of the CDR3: TGTGCCAGCAGCCCCGGGGCAGGGAGCTACGAGCAGTACTTC.

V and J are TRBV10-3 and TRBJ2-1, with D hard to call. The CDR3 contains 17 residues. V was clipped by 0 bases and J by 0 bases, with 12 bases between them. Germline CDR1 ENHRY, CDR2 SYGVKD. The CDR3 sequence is CAISESRQFSSYNEQFF. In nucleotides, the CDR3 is TGTGCCATCAGTGAGTCGAGGCAATTTAGCTCCTACAATGAGCAGTTCTTC.

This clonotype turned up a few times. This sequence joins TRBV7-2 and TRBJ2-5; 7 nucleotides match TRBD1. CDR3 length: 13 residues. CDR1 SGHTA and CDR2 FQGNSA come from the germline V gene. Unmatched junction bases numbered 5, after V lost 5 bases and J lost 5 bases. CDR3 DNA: TGTGCCAGCAGCGACTCGACAGGGGAGACCCAGTACTTC. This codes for CASSDSTGETQYF.

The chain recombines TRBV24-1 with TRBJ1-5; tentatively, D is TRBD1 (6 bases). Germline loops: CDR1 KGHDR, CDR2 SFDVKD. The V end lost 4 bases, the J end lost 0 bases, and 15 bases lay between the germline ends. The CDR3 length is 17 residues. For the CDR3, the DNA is TGTGCCACCAGTGAGGGGACAACAAAGACTAGCAATCAGCCCCAGCATTTT. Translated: CATSEGTTKTSNQPQHF.

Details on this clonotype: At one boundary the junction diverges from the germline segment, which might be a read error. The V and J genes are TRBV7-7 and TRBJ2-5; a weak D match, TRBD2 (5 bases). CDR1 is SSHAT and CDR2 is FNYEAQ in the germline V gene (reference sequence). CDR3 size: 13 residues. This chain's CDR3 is CASSPDFGETQYF. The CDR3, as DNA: TGTGCTAGCAGCCCGGACTTTGGGGAGACCCAGTACTTC.

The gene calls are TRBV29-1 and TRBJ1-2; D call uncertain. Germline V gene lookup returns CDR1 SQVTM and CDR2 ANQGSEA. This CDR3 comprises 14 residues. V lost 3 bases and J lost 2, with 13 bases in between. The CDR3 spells CSVEAVLLNYGYTF. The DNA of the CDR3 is TGCAGCGTTGAGGCGGTCCTACTAAACTATGGCTACACCTTC.

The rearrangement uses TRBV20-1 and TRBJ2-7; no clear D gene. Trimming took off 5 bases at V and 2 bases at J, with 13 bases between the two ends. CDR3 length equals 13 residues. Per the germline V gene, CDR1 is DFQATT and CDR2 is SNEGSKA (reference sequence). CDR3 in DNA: TGCAGTGCTCTTACGGGCTCAGCCTACGAGCAGTACTTC. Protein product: CSALTGSAYEQYF.

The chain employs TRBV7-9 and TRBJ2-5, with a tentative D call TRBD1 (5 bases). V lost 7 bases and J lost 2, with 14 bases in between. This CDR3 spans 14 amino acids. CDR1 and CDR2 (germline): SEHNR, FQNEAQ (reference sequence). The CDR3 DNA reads TGTGCCAGCACGTCAGGGTCCTTACAAGAGACCCAGTACTTC. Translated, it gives CASTSGSLQETQYF.

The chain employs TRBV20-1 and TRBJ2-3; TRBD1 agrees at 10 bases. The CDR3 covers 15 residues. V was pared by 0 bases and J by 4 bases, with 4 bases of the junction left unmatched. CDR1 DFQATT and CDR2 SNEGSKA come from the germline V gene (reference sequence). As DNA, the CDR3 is TGCAGTGCTAGAGACTGGGGGACAGGGGCAGATACGCAGTATTTT. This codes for CSARDWGTGADTQYF.

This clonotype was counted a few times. As DNA, the CDR3 is TGCGCCAGCAGTGAGGGAAAGACAGGGGGCTGGCAAGAGACCCAGTACTTC. Translation gives CASSEGKTGGWQETQYF. The chain combines TRBV10-1 with TRBJ2-5; 10 nucleotides line up with TRBD1. V shed 2 bases and J 2 bases; nucleotides not matched to a gene: 8. Germline assignment: CDR1 WNHNN and CDR2 SYGVQD (reference sequence). This CDR3 is 17 amino acids long.

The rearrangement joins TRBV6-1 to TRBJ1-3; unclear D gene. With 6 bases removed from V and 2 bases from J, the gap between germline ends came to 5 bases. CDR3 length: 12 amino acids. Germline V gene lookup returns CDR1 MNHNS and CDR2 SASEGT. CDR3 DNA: TGTGCCAGCAGGGCAGCTGGAAACACCATATATTTT. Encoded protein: CASRAAGNTIYF.

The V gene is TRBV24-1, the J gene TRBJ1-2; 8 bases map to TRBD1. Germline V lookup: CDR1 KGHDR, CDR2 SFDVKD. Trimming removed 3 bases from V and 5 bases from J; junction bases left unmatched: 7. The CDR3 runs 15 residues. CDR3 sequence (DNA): TGTGCCACCAGTGATCCCGGACAGGGCCGTTATGGCTACACCTTC. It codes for CATSDPGQGRYGYTF.

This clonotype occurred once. CDR3 sequence (DNA): TGCAGTGCATGCCGGGACAGGGGGGCTAACACTGAAGCTTTCTTT. This encodes CSACRDRGANTEAFF. The chain is built from TRBV20-1 and TRBJ1-1, with 11 bases aligning to TRBD1. This CDR3 is built from 15 residues. CDR1 DFQATT and CDR2 SNEGSKA come from the germline V gene (reference sequence). V shed 6 bases, J shed 2 bases, and the junction held 8 bases outside the gene matches.

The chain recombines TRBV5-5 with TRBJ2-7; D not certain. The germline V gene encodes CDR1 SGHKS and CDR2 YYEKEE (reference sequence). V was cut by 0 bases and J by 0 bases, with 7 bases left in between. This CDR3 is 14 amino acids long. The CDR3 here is CASSLASLSYEQYF. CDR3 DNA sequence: TGTGCCAGCAGCTTGGCCTCCCTCTCCTACGAGCAGTACTTC.

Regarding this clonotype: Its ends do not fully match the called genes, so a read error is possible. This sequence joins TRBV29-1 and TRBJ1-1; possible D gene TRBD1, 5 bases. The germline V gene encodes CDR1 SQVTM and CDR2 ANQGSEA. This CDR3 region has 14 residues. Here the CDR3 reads CNVERGGVNTEAFF. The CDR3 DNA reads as TGCAACGTTGAAAGGGGAGGGGTGAACACTGAAGCTTTCTTT.